Presented here are 5 T cell receptor beta chains from one specimen sequenced in a study of T cell responses to AZD1222 COVID-19 vaccine. Profiling relied on immunoSEQ multiplex PCR, and the TCRdb table lists in-frame clones only, not all of them. The sample contains roughly 160,000 clones, approximately 92% of which appear only once. Sequenced material: peripheral blood, taken on day 0 of AZD1222 vaccination. The receptors stem from an adult in good health.

The rearrangement joins TRBV2 to TRBJ2-3; D possibly matches TRBD1 or TRBD2 (5 bases each). The ends were cut back, 0 bases at V and 4 bases at J, with 17 bases in the middle. In germline, CDR1 is SNHLY, CDR2 FYNNEI. The length of the CDR3 is 17 residues. This CDR3 reads CASSEAAVVGRADTQYF. The CDR3 coding sequence is TGTGCCAGCAGTGAAGCGGCCGTCGTGGGGCGGGCAGATACGCAGTATTTT.

The rearrangement uses TRBV9 and TRBJ1-3; 9 nucleotides match TRBD1. The CDR3 sequence is 16 residues long. Germline CDR1 and CDR2: SGDLS and YYNGEE. V lost 2 bases and J lost 1; bases outside the gene matches: 4. The CDR3 sequence is CASSVGTGLSGNTIYF. In DNA form, the CDR3 reads TGTGCCAGCAGCGTCGGGACAGGGCTTTCTGGAAACACCATATATTTT.

The table lists this clone with a few counts. The rearrangement joins TRBV5-1 to TRBJ2-5, with TRBD2 identical over 7 bases. The length of the CDR3 is 14 residues. V gave up 0 bases and J gave up 5 bases; unmatched junction bases: 4. The germline gives CDR1 SGHRS, CDR2 YFSETQ. CDR3 nucleotide sequence: TGCGCCAGCAGCTTGGGACTAGCAAGTGAGACCCAGTACTTC. Translating it yields CASSLGLASETQYF.

V gene TRBV12-3 or TRBV12-4 combines with J gene TRBJ2-3; D is possibly TRBD2 (6 bases). This CDR3 is 13 amino acids long. V shed 6 bases and J shed 4 bases, with 11 bases lying between them. The chain's CDR3 is CASSARGSDTQYF. CDR3 bases: TGTGCCAGCAGCGCCCGGGGGTCAGATACGCAGTATTTT.

V usage is TRBV18 and J usage is TRBJ1-4, with D unresolved. Per the germline V gene, CDR1 is KGHSH and CDR2 is LQKENI. With 5 bases removed from V and 0 bases from J, the gap between germline ends came to 10 bases. The CDR3 totals 15 residues. CDR3 sequence reads: CASSDGRATNEKLFF. The CDR3 DNA reads as TGTGCCAGCTCAGACGGACGGGCAACTAATGAAAAACTGTTTTTT.